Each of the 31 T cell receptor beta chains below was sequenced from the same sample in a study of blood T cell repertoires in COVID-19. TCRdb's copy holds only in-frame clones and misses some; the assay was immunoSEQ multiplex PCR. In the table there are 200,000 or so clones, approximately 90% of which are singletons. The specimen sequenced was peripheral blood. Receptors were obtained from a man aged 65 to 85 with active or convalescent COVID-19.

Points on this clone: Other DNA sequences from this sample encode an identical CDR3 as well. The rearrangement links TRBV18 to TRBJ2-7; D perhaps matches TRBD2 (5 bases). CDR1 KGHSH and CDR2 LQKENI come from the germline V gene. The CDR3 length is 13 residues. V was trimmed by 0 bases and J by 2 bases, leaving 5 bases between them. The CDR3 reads CASSPPGAYEQYF. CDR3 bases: TGTGCCAGCTCACCACCGGGAGCCTACGAGCAGTACTTC.

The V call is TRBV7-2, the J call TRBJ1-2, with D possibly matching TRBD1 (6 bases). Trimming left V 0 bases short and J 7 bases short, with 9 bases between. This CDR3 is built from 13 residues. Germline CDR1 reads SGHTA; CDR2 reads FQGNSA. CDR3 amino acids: CASSLATGSGYTF. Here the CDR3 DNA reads TGTGCCAGCAGCTTAGCCACAGGGAGTGGCTACACCTTC.

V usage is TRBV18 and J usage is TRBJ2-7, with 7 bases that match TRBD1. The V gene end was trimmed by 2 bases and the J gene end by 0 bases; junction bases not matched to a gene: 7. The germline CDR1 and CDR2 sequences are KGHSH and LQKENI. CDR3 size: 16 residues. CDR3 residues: CASSPRNRGSSYEQYF. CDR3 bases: TGTGCCAGCTCACCAAGGAACAGGGGAAGCTCCTACGAGCAGTACTTC.

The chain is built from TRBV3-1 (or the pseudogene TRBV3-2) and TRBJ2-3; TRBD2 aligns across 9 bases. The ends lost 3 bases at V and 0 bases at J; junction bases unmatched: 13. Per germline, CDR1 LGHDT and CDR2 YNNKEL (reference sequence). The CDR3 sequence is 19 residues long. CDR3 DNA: TGTGCCAGCAGCCAGTCGCTAGCGGGACGGAAGCTAAGCACAGATACGCAGTATTTT. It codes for CASSQSLAGRKLSTDTQYF.

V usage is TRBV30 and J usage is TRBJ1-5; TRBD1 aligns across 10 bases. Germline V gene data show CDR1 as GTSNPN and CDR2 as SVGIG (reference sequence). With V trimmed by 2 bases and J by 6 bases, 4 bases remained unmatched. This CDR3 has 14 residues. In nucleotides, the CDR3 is TGTGCCTGGAGTTCCGGGACAGGGGTTCAGCCCCAGCATTTT. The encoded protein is CAWSSGTGVQPQHF.

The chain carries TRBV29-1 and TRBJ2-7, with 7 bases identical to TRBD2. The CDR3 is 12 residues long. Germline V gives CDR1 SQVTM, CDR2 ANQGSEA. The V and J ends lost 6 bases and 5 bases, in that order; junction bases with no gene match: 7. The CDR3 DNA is TGCAGCGTCGGAATCGGGGGGAACGAGCAGTACTTC. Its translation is CSVGIGGNEQYF.

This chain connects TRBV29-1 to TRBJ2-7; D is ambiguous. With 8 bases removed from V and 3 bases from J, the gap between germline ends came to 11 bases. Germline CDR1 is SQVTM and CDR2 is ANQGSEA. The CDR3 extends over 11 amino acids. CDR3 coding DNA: TGCAGCTCCAGGTTTGGCTACGAGCAGTACTTC. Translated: CSSRFGYEQYF.

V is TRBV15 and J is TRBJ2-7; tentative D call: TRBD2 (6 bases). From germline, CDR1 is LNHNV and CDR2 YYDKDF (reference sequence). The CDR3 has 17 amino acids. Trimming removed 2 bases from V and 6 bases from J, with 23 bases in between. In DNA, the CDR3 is TGTGCCACCAGCAGACGGGGGAGGTGGGGTCCGGCCTCCGAGCAGTACTTC. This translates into CATSRRGRWGPASEQYF. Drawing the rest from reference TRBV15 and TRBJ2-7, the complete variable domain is DAMVIQNPRYQVTQFGKPVTLSCSQTLNHNVMYWYQQKSSQAPKLLFHYYDKDFNNEADTPDNFQSRRPNTSFCFLDIRSPGLGDTAMYLCATSRRGRWGPASEQYFGPGTRLTVT.

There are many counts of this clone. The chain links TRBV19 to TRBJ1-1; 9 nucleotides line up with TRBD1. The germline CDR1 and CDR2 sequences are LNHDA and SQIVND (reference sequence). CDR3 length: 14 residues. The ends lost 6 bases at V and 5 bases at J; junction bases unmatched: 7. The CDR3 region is CASSYRGQTTEAFF. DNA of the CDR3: TGTGCCAGTAGCTACAGGGGGCAGACAACTGAAGCTTTCTTT.

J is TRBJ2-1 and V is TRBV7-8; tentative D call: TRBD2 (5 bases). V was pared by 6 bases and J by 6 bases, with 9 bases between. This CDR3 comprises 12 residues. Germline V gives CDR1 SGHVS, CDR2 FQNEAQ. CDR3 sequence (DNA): TGTGCCAGCAGGTCGGGATTCAATGAGCAGTTCTTC. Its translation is CASRSGFNEQFF.

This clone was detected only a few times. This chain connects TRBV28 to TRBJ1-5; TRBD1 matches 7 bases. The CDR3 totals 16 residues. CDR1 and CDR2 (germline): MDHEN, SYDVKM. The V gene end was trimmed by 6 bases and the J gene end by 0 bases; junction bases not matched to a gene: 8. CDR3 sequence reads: CASRLPGTASNQPQHF. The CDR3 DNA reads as TGTGCCAGCAGACTTCCCGGGACAGCTAGCAATCAGCCCCAGCATTTT.

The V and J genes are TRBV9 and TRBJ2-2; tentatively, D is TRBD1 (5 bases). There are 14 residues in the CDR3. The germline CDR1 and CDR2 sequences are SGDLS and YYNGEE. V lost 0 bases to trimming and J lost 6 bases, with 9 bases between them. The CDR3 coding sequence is TGTGCCAGCAGCGTAGCAGGGTACGCCGGGGAGCTGTTTTTT. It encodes CASSVAGYAGELFF.

The CDR3 loop is CASSIPGTGSHQPQHF. CDR3 bases: TGTGCCAGCAGTATCCCCGGGACAGGGAGCCATCAGCCCCAGCATTTT. The V call is TRBV28, the J call TRBJ1-5, with 9 bases that match TRBD1. CDR1 and CDR2 from the germline V gene are MDHEN and SYDVKM. J lost 5 bases, V lost 5 bases, and 10 bases had no gene match. CDR3 length equals 16 residues.

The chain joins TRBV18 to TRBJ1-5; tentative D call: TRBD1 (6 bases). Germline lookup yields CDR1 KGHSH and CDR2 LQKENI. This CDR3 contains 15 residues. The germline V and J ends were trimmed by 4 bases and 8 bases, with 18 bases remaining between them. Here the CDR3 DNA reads TGTGCCAGCTCACATACGACAGGCCCGCATGAGCCCCAGCATTTT. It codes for CASSHTTGPHEPQHF. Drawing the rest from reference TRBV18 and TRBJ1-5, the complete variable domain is NAGVMQNPRHLVRRRGQEARLRCSPMKGHSHVYWYRQLPEEGLKFMVYLQKENIIDESGMPKERFSAEFPKEGPSILRIQQVVRGDSAAYFCASSHTTGPHEPQHFGDGTRLSIL.

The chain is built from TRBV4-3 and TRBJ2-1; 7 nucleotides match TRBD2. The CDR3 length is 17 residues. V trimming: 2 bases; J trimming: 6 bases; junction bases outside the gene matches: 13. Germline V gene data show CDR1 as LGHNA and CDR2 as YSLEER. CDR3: CASSQFPGTTQTNEQFF. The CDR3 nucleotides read TGCGCCAGCAGCCAATTCCCCGGGACTACTCAGACCAATGAGCAGTTCTTC.

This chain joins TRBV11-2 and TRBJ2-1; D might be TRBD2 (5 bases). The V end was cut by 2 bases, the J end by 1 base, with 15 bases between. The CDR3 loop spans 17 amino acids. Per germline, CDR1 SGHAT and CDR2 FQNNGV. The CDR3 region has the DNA TGTGCCAGCAGCTTATTTTCTTGGCGGGCGTCCTACAATGAGCAGTTCTTC. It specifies CASSLFSWRASYNEQFF.

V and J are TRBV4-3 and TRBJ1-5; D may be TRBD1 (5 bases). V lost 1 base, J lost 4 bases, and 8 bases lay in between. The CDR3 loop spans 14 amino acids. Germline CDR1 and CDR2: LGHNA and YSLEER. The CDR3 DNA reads TGCGCCAGCAGCCAAGTTGCAGGGAATCAGCCCCAGCATTTT. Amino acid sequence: CASSQVAGNQPQHF.

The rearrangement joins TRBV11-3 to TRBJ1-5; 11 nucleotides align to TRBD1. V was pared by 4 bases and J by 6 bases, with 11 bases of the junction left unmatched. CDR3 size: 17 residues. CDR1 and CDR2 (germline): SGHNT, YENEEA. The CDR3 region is CASSSGQGERLCQPQHF. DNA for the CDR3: TGTGCCAGCAGCTCGGGACAGGGGGAACGATTGTGTCAGCCCCAGCATTTT.

CDR3 DNA: TGTGCCAGCACCGCTACAGGGCCCGGCGGCAATCAGCCCCAGCATTTT. Its protein product is CASTATGPGGNQPQHF. V is TRBV28 and J is TRBJ1-5; a weak D match, TRBD1 (6 bases). This CDR3 region has 16 residues. Trimming shortened V by 7 bases and J by 2 bases, and 18 bases separated the two germline ends. The germline V gene encodes CDR1 MDHEN and CDR2 SYDVKM.

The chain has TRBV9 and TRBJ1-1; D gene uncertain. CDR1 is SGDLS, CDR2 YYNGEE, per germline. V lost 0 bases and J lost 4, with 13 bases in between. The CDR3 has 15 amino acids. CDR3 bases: TGTGCCAGCAGCGTAGGGGCAGCTGGGCTCACTGAAGCTTTCTTT. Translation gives CASSVGAAGLTEAFF. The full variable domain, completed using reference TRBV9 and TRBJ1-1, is DSGVTQTPKHLITATGQRVTLRCSPRSGDLSVYWYQQSLDQGLQFLIQYYNGEERAKGNILERFSAQQFPDLHSELNLSSLELGDSALYFCASSVGAAGLTEAFFGQGTRLTVV.

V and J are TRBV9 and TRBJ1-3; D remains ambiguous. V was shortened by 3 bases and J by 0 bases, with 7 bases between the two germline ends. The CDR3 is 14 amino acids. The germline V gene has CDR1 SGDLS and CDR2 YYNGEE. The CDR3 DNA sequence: TGTGCCAGCAGCGCGGGGAACTCTGGAAACACCATATATTTT. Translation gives CASSAGNSGNTIYF.

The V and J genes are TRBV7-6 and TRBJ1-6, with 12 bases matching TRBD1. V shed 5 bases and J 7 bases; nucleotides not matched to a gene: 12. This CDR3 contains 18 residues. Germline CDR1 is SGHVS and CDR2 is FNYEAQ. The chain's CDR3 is CASSLTGTGGQTNSPLHF. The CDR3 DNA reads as TGTGCCAGCAGCCTAACCGGGACAGGGGGCCAGACCAATTCACCCCTCCACTTT.

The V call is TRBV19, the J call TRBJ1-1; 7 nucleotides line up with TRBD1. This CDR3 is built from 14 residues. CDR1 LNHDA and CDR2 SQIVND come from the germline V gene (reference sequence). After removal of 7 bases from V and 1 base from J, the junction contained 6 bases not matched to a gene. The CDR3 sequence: CASIRTGSNTEAFF. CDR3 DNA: TGTGCCAGTATTCGGACAGGATCGAACACTGAAGCTTTCTTT.

The DNA of the CDR3 is TGTGCCAGCAGCCTGACTTCGTACCAAGAGACCCAGTACTTC. Translation: CASSLTSYQETQYF. The gene calls are TRBV7-9 and TRBJ2-5, with no clear D. The CDR3 sequence is 14 residues long. Trimming left V 5 bases short and J 0 bases short, with 10 bases between. Germline lookup yields CDR1 SEHNR and CDR2 FQNEAQ (reference sequence). Combining the CDR3 with reference TRBV7-9 and TRBJ2-5 gives the whole variable domain DTGVSQNPRHKITKRGQNVTFRCDPISEHNRLYWYRQTLGQGPEFLTYFQNEAQLEKSRLLSDRFSAERPKGSFSTLEIQRTEQGDSAMYLCASSLTSYQETQYFGPGTRLLVL.

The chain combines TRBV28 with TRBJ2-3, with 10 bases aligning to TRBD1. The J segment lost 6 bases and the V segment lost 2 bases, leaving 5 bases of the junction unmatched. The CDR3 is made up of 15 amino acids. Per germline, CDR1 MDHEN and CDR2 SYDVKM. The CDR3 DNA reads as TGTGCCAGCAGTTTAGTGACAGGGGGCTTGGATACGCAGTATTTT. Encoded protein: CASSLVTGGLDTQYF.

The CDR3 DNA reads as TGTGCCATCACAGGAGATAGGGGATTGGGCTATGGCTACACCTTC. It codes for CAITGDRGLGYGYTF. V gene TRBV10-3 combines with J gene TRBJ1-2; tentatively, D is TRBD1 (5 bases). The V and J ends lost 7 bases and 4 bases respectively, with 19 bases between them. This CDR3 has 15 residues. In germline, CDR1 is ENHRY, CDR2 SYGVKD.

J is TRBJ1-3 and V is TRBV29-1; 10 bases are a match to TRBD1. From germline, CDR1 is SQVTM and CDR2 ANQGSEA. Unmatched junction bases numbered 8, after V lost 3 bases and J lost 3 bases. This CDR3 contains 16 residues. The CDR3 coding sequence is TGCAGCGTTGAGGGTGTTGGGACAGGGGTTGGAAACACCATATATTTT. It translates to CSVEGVGTGVGNTIYF. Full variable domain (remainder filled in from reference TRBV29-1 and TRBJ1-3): SAVISQKPSRDICQRGTSLTIQCQVDSQVTMMFWYRQQPGQSLTLIATANQGSEATYESGFVIDKFPISRPNLTFSTLTVSNMSPEDSSIYLCSVEGVGTGVGNTIYFGEGSWLTVV.

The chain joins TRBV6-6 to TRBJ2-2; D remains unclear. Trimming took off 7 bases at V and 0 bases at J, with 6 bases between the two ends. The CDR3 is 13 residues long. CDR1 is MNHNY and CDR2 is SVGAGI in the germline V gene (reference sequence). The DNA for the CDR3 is TGTGCCAGCAAGCCGGCGAACACCGGGGAGCTGTTTTTT. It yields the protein CASKPANTGELFF.

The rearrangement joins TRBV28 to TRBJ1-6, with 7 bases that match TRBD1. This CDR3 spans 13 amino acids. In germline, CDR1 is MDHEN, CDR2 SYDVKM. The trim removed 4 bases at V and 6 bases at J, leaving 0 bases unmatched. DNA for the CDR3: TGTGCCAGCAGTTACAGGGGTAATTCACCCCTCCACTTT. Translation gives CASSYRGNSPLHF.

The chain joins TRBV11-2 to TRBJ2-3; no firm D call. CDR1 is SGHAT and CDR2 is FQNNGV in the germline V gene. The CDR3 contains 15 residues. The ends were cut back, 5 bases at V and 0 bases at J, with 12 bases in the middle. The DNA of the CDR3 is TGTGCCAGCAGCCAGCTAGGCAGCAGCACAGATACGCAGTATTTT. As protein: CASSQLGSSTDTQYF.

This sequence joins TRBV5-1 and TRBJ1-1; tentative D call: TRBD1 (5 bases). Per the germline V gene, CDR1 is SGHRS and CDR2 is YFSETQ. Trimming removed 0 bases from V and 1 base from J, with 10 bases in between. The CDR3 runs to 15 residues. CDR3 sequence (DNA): TGCGCCAGCAGCTTGGGGGCGGGGGAGAACACTGAAGCTTTCTTT. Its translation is CASSLGAGENTEAFF.